The T cell receptor (beta chain) described here comes from a study of blood T cells in healthy people across ages. Together with a sample-barcoded 5' primer, a J-beta primer mix was included in a second PCR lasting about 7 to 12 cycles. TCRdb processed the 5' RACE reads anew with MiXCR; each CDR3 protein has one entry. The sample contains 760,000 or so distinct CDR3 sequences, around 25% of which appear only once. V lost 5 bases and J lost 3, with 11 bases in between. Germline CDR1 reads MDHEN; CDR2 reads SYDVKM. This CDR3 has 13 amino acids. These sequences were also reported in another study, on T cells of mothers and their children. Turning to that study: In this cohort, donors were three healthy Caucasian mothers plus their six children.

The origin of this receptor is a boy under 18 in good health. Sequenced: blood. The rearrangement links TRBV28 to TRBJ2-7; unclear D gene. CDR3 nucleotides: TGTGCCAGCAGTCTATACACAGACTACGAGCAGTACTTC. It specifies CASSLYTDYEQYF.